One sample yielded the 21 T cell receptor beta chains listed below, sequenced in a study of T-cell memory formation after mild COVID-19. TCRdb fed the 5' RACE reads into MiXCR, producing one record per CDR3 protein. The sample shows 200,000 to 250,000 distinct CDR3 sequences, over 9% of them seen only once. Sequenced input: PBMCs or a T cell subset sorted from them (not recorded which). Receptors were obtained from a man aged 18-30 years who had mild COVID-19 (a few samples of this study predate the infection). Cell type and time point are not known.

This clonotype showed up many times. This rearrangement joins TRBV7-6 to TRBJ2-3; 15 nucleotides agree with TRBD2. Germline assignment: CDR1 SGHVS and CDR2 FNYEAQ. This CDR3 is built from 18 residues. V lost 5 bases to trimming and J lost 5 bases; unmatched junction nucleotides: 11. CDR3 DNA sequence: TGTGCCAGCAGCCCGACCGGGACTAGCGGGGGGCCTAGAGATACGCAGTATTTT. This gives the protein CASSPTGTSGGPRDTQYF.

In this sample, this clonotype turned up a few times. The chain carries TRBV20-1 and TRBJ2-5; 10 bases match TRBD2. CDR1 and CDR2 (germline): DFQATT, SNEGSKA (reference sequence). After removal of 2 bases from V and 5 bases from J, the junction contained 2 bases not matched to a gene. This CDR3 contains 13 residues. CDR3 amino acids: CSARPSGGETQYF. CDR3 coding DNA: TGCAGTGCTAGACCTAGCGGGGGCGAGACCCAGTACTTC.

This clonotype was seen more than once but under ten times. The chain links TRBV5-6 to TRBJ1-5; TRBD1 is a possible D gene (5 bases). Germline CDR1 is SGHDT and CDR2 is YYEEEE. CDR3 size: 14 residues. Trimming stripped 5 bases from V and 5 bases from J, with 14 bases between. The CDR3: CASSDGPGHQPQHF. The DNA of the CDR3 is TGTGCCAGCAGTGACGGGCCAGGGCATCAGCCCCAGCATTTT.

Many counts were recorded for this clonotype. The chain recombines TRBV4-3 with TRBJ2-2; TRBD1 aligns across 9 bases. The trim removed 3 bases at V and 3 bases at J, leaving 11 bases unmatched. Looked up from germline, CDR1 is LGHNA and CDR2 is YSLEER. CDR3 length equals 18 residues. CDR3 residues: CASSHDRGQGPHTGELFF. DNA of the CDR3: TGCGCCAGCAGCCATGACAGGGGACAGGGTCCTCACACCGGGGAGCTGTTTTTT.

This clonotype was recorded many times. This rearrangement joins TRBV6-6 to TRBJ1-2; 9 bases map to TRBD1. With 6 bases clipped from V and 10 bases from J, the junction kept 9 bases outside the gene matches. The CDR3 covers 13 residues. Germline-derived CDR1 and CDR2 are MNHNY and SVGAGI (reference sequence). CDR3 in amino acids: CASRVTGTGPYTF. Written as DNA, the CDR3 is TGTGCCAGCAGGGTAACCGGGACAGGGCCCTACACCTTC.

The V gene is TRBV11-2, the J gene TRBJ1-1, with unresolved D. CDR3 length: 16 residues. The germline V gene encodes CDR1 SGHAT and CDR2 FQNNGV. With 1 base removed from V and 0 bases from J, the gap between germline ends came to 12 bases. The CDR3 nucleotides read TGTGCCAGCAGCTTAGGGGTGGGGAAAATGAACACTGAAGCTTTCTTT. Translated: CASSLGVGKMNTEAFF.

The V and J genes are TRBV7-2 and TRBJ1-2; unclear D gene. There are 15 residues in the CDR3. Germline V gene lookup returns CDR1 SGHTA and CDR2 FQGNSA. The V and J ends lost 5 bases and 3 bases respectively, with 16 bases between them. The CDR3 region is CASSPRAGNDYGYTF. The CDR3, as DNA: TGTGCCAGCAGCCCCCGGGCGGGGAATGACTATGGCTACACCTTC.

In its sample, this clonotype was seen a few times. The chain carries TRBV7-2 and TRBJ1-6, with D unclear. V shed 3 bases and J shed 7 bases, with 16 bases lying between them. Germline V gives CDR1 SGHTA, CDR2 FQGNSA. This CDR3 region has 16 residues. As DNA, the CDR3 is TGTGCCAGCAGCTTTGTACAGCTACCTCGAAATTCACCCCTCCACTTT. This codes for CASSFVQLPRNSPLHF.

This clonotype appeared many times. The chain is built from TRBV6-1 and TRBJ1-5; D might be TRBD1 (5 bases). The V and J ends lost 0 bases and 7 bases respectively, with 16 bases between them. This CDR3 contains 16 residues. The germline V gene has CDR1 MNHNS and CDR2 SASEGT. CDR3 coding DNA: TGTGCCAGCAGTGAAGCCCAGGGACCCTCCGTACAGCCCCAGCATTTT. Translation: CASSEAQGPSVQPQHF.

J is TRBJ1-2 and V is TRBV4-2, with unresolved D. Germline CDR1 is LGHNA and CDR2 is YNFKEQ. The V end was cut by 0 bases, the J end by 9 bases, with 8 bases between. This CDR3 region has 12 residues. This CDR3 is CASSQDGRRYTF. CDR3 nucleotides: TGTGCCAGCAGCCAAGATGGCAGGCGCTACACCTTC.

This clonotype was picked up a small number of times. V gene TRBV6-2 or TRBV6-3 combines with J gene TRBJ2-5; D might be TRBD2 (5 bases). The CDR3 has 15 residues. CDR1 and CDR2 (germline): MNHEY, SVGEGT. The V end was cut by 6 bases, the J end by 2 bases, with 16 bases between. The CDR3 nucleotides are TGTGCCAGCAGGGACCTCGGACGGACTCAAGAGACCCAGTACTTC. It codes for CASRDLGRTQETQYF.

This clonotype was detected only a few times. The chain joins TRBV30 to TRBJ1-2, with a tentative D call TRBD1 (5 bases). Per the germline V gene, CDR1 is GTSNPN and CDR2 is SVGIG (reference sequence). The CDR3 has 12 residues. V lost 1 base, J lost 8 bases, and 11 bases lay in between. For the CDR3, the DNA is TGTGCCTGGAGTGGGGACGGGATGGGCTACACCTTC. It translates to CAWSGDGMGYTF.

This clonotype was seen only a few times. This rearrangement joins TRBV6-1 to TRBJ2-5; D possibly corresponds to TRBD2 (5 bases). The V end lost 7 bases, the J end lost 11 bases, and 20 bases lay between the germline ends. Per the germline V gene, CDR1 is MNHNS and CDR2 is SASEGT. The CDR3 has 13 amino acids. CDR3 in amino acids: CASTRSGRRGQYF. The CDR3 DNA sequence: TGTGCCAGCACCAGAAGCGGACGGCGAGGGCAGTACTTC.

The CDR3 spells CASSLASGGAEAFF. In DNA form, the CDR3 reads TGCGCCAGCAGCTTGGCCTCTGGGGGGGCCGAAGCTTTCTTT. This chain connects TRBV5-1 to TRBJ1-1; D possibly corresponds to TRBD1 (6 bases). V lost 0 bases to trimming and J lost 8 bases, with 14 bases between them. CDR1 and CDR2 from the germline V gene are SGHRS and YFSETQ. This CDR3 comprises 14 residues.

This clonotype has just a few counts. The rearrangement links TRBV14 to TRBJ2-7; a weak D match, TRBD2 (5 bases). The germline V gene encodes CDR1 SGHDN and CDR2 FVKESK. V gave up 1 base and J gave up 0 bases, with 10 bases separating them. CDR3 size: 15 residues. The CDR3 here is CASSQGRGPSYEQYF. For the CDR3, the DNA is TGTGCCAGCAGCCAAGGGAGAGGGCCCTCCTACGAGCAGTACTTC.

This clonotype was seen only a few times. The V and J genes are TRBV11-3 and TRBJ1-6; maybe TRBD1 (6 bases). This CDR3 comprises 13 residues. Germline V lookup: CDR1 SGHNT, CDR2 YENEEA. V lost 2 bases, J lost 10 bases, and 9 bases lay in between. CDR3: CASSLKRGSPLHF. The CDR3 coding sequence is TGTGCCAGCAGCTTAAAAAGGGGGTCACCCCTCCACTTT.

V usage is TRBV5-5 and J usage is TRBJ2-7, with D uncertain. From germline, CDR1 is SGHKS and CDR2 YYEKEE (reference sequence). Trimming pared 4 bases from V and 2 bases from J, leaving 19 bases between. This CDR3 is built from 16 residues. This CDR3 is CASSPRSIQSTYEQYF. CDR3 DNA sequence: TGTGCCAGCAGCCCCCGCTCCATACAGAGTACCTACGAGCAGTACTTC.

This clonotype was counted a few times. The chain combines TRBV25-1 with TRBJ1-1; 9 bases fit TRBD1. The CDR3 sequence is 14 residues long. With 8 bases clipped from V and 10 bases from J, the junction kept 14 bases outside the gene matches. The germline CDR1 and CDR2 sequences are MGHDK and SYGVNS. The CDR3 protein is CASGSPRDRDRAFF. The CDR3 coding sequence is TGTGCCAGCGGTTCTCCCCGGGACAGGGATCGAGCTTTCTTT. Using reference TRBV25-1 and TRBJ1-1 for the parts outside the CDR3, the full variable domain is EADIYQTPRYLVIGTGKKITLECSQTMGHDKMYWYQQDPGMELHLIHYSYGVNSTEKGDLSSESTVSRIRTEHFPLTLESARPSHTSQYLCASGSPRDRDRAFFGQGTRLTVV.

The genes are TRBV10-1 and TRBJ1-4, with D possibly being TRBD1 (5 bases). Germline-derived CDR1 and CDR2 are WNHNN and SYGVQD (reference sequence). Between the trimmed V and J ends, which lost 6 bases and 10 bases, there was a span of 15 bases. The CDR3 contains 13 residues. The CDR3: CASSTGTSGKLFF. CDR3 sequence (DNA): TGCGCCAGCAGCACCGGGACCTCGGGAAAACTGTTTTTT.

This chain links TRBV3-1 with TRBJ2-5; unclear D gene. Trimming took off 3 bases at V and 4 bases at J, with 12 bases between the two ends. The length of the CDR3 is 14 residues. Germline CDR1 reads LGHDT; CDR2 reads YNNKEL (reference sequence). DNA of the CDR3: TGTGCCAGCAGCCAGCCGCTAGTCCCAGAGACCCAGTACTTC. Protein: CASSQPLVPETQYF.

This chain connects TRBV7-4 to TRBJ2-7; no clear D gene. Trimming took off 5 bases at V and 6 bases at J, with 14 bases between the two ends. Germline-derived CDR1 and CDR2 are SGHVT and SQSDAQ. The CDR3 is made up of 13 amino acids. The CDR3 DNA is TGTGCCAGCAGCCCAAAAAAGGCCGGCGAGCAGTACGTC. This encodes CASSPKKAGEQYV.